What follows is one T cell receptor (beta chain) and its context. What it binds is unknown. The sample is drawn from a study of cytomegalovirus exposure and HLA in healthy donors. This PCR relied on a set of 60 Vbeta primers and 13 Jbeta primers. Profiling relied on immunoSEQ multiplex PCR, and the TCRdb table lists in-frame clones only, not all of them. The table includes about 160,000 clones, 60% to 85% detected once. Whole-study results and caveats: The study flagged some 170 TCR beta chains as cytomegalovirus-associated. Apparent HLA restriction characterized most CMV-associated TCR beta chains in a later analysis. Versus the approximately 670-donor mean, an Asian-associated ancestry cluster reportedly showed fewer N-insertions in a later analysis.

The sample taken for sequencing was PBMCs. The TCR comes from a woman in her fifties or sixties in good health and CMV-seropositive.

In nucleotides, the CDR3 is TGTGCCAGCAATGAGGAGACGGGATACTACGAGCAGTACTTC. Its translation is CASNEETGYYEQYF. The chain uses TRBV2 and TRBJ2-7, with TRBD2 as a possible D gene (5 bases). Trimming took 7 bases from V and 3 from J, leaving 16 bases between them. The CDR3 runs 14 residues. The germline CDR1 and CDR2 sequences are SNHLY and FYNNEI.